This T cell receptor beta chain is from a study of regulatory T cells in long-lasting Graves disease. Study-level results: Patients with persistent disease shared over 2,500 public clonotypes, outpacing the 900 to 1,000 shared by new patients. The study found TRBV28, TRBJ1-2 and TRBJ2-5 favored in persistent disease.

Remarks on this clonotype: Antigen: not known.

Combining iRepertoire HTBI primers with Arm-PCR of CDR3 regions, the authors built TCR beta libraries. TCRdb reprocessed the multiplex PCR reads with MiXCR, giving one entry per CDR3 protein. The table has about 430,000 distinct CDR3 sequences, roughly a fifth seen once. Per the germline V gene, CDR1 is MNHEY and CDR2 is SMNVEV (reference sequence). The CDR3 extends over 14 amino acids. Between the trimmed V and J ends, which lost 10 bases and 1 base, there was a span of 14 bases. Time point denoted: persistent/refractory GD, antithyroid drugs over 5 years with positive TRAb. From PBMCs, RNA was extracted and then used to make the TCR library.

The TCR was taken from a female donor with Graves disease. Specimen: peripheral blood mononuclear cells (PBMCs), collected when the disease was refractory, from a patient treated with antithyroid drugs. The chain has TRBV27 and TRBJ1-5; D perhaps matches TRBD1 (6 bases). The CDR3 spells CATREGVSNQPQHF. The CDR3 DNA is TGTGCCACGAGGGAGGGGGTAAGCAATCAGCCCCAGCATTTT.